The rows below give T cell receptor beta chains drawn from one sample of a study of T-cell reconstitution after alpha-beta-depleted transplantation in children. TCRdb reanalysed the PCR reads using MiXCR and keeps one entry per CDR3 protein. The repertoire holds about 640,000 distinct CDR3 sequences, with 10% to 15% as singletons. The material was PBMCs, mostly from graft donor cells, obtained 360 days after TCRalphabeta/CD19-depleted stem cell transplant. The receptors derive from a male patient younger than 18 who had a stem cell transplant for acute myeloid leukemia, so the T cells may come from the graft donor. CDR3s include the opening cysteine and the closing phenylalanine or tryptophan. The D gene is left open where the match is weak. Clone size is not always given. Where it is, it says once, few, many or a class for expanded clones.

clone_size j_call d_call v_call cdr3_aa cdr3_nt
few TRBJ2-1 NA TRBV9 CASNPTLGNEQFF TGTGCCAGCAACCCTACCTTAGGGAATGAGCAGTTCTTC
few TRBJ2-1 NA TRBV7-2 CASSLVPGVNEQFF TGTGCCAGCAGCTTGGTCCCAGGGGTAAATGAGCAGTTCTTC
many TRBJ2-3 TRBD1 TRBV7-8 CASSPVPGGEYRDTQYF TGTGCCAGCAGCCCAGTGCCAGGGGGCGAGTACCGAGATACGCAGTATTTT
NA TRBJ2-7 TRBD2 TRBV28 CASSPKPGLAGDGF TGTGCCAGCAGCCCTAAACCGGGACTAGCGGGAGATGGCTTC
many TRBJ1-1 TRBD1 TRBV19 CASSVKRDSEAFF TGTGCCAGTAGTGTCAAAAGGGACAGTGAAGCTTTCTTT
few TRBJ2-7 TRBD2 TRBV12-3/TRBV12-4 CASSSYLAGEQYF TGTGCCAGCAGTTCGTACTTAGCGGGAGAGCAGTACTTC
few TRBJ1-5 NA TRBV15 CATATFRTANQPQHF TGTGCCACCGCTACTTTTCGCACCGCCAATCAGCCCCAGCATTTT
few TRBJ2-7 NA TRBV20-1 CSARASVYEQYF TGCAGTGCTAGAGCTTCTGTTTACGAGCAGTACTTC
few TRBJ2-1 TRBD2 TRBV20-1 CSAGLAGGRSYNEQFF TGCAGTGCCGGACTAGCGGGAGGCCGCTCCTACAATGAGCAGTTCTTC
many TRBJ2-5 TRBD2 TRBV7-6 CASSPLAGGPETQYF TGTGCCAGCAGCCCCCTAGCGGGAGGGCCAGAGACCCAGTACTTC